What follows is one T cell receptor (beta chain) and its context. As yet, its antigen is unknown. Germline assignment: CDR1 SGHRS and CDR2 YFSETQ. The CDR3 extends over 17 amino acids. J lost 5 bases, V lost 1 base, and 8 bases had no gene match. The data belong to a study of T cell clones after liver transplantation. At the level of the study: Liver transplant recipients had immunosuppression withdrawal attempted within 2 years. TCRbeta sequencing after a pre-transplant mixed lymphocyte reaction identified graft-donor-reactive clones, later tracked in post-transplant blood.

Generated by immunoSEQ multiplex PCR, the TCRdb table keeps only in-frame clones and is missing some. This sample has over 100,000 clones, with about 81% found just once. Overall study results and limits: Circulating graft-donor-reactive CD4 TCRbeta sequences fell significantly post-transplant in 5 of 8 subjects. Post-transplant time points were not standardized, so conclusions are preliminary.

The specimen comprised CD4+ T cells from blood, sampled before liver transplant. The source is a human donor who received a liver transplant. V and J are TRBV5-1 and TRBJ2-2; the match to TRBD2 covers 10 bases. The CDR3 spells CASSLLSASGRTGELFF. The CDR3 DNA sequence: TGCGCCAGCAGCTTGCTTTCGGCTAGCGGGAGAACCGGGGAGCTGTTTTTT.